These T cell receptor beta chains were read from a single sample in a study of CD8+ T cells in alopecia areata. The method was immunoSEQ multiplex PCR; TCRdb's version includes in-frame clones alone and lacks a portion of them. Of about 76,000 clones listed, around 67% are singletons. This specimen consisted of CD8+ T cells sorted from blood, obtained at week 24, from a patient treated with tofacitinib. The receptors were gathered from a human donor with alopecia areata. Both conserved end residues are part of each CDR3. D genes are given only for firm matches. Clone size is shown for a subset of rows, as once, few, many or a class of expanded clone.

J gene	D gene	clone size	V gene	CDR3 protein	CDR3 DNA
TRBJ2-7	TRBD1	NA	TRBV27	CASGGQGPYEQYF	TGTGCCAGCGGGGGACAGGGACCCTACGAGCAGTACTTC
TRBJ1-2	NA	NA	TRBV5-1	CASSFFAPQVLYGYTF	TGCGCCAGCAGCTTTTTTGCACCCCAGGTCCTCTATGGCTACACCTTC
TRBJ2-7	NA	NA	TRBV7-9	CASSPEGTGQYF	TGTGCCAGCAGCCCCGAAGGGACCGGGCAGTACTTC
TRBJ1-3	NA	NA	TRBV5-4	CASSQQGVGGNTIYF	TGTGCCAGCAGCCAACAGGGCGTCGGCGGAAACACCATATATTTT
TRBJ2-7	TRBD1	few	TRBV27	CASSGTGAYEQYF	TGTGCCAGCAGTGGGACAGGGGCCTACGAGCAGTACTTC
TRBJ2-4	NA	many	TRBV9	CASNPPKRGFDGDIQYF	TGTGCCAGCAATCCTCCCAAAAGGGGGTTTGATGGTGACATTCAGTACTTC
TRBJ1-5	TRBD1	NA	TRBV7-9	CASSGQGADQPQHF	TGTGCCAGCAGCGGACAGGGGGCGGATCAGCCCCAGCATTTT
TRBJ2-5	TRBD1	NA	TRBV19	CASSTETGGEAETQYF	TGTGCCAGTAGTACCGAGACAGGGGGCGAAGCGGAGACCCAGTACTTC
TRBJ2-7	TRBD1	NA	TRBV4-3	CASSFSGTGESYEQYF	TGCGCCAGCAGCTTCTCCGGGACAGGGGAGTCCTACGAGCAGTACTTC
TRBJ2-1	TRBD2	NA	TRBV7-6	CASSLTGGTSGSDNEQFF	TGTGCCAGCAGCTTAACAGGTGGGACTAGCGGGAGTGACAATGAGCAGTTCTTC
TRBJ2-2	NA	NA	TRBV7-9	CASSLLGELFF	TGTGCCAGCAGCTTACTCGGGGAGCTGTTTTTT
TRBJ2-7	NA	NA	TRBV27	CASSLGGITYEQYF	TGTGCCAGCAGTTTAGGCGGGATTACCTACGAGCAGTACTTC
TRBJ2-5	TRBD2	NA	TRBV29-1	CSVWEGQETQYF	TGCAGCGTGTGGGAGGGGCAAGAGACCCAGTACTTC
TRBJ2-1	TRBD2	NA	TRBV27	CASSFERGAYNEQFF	TGTGCCAGCAGTTTCGAGCGGGGGGCATACAATGAGCAGTTCTTC
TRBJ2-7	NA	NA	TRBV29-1	CSVGSALYEQYF	TGCAGCGTTGGCAGCGCCCTCTACGAGCAGTACTTC
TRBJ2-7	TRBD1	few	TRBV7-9	CASSSGQKAYEQYF	TGTGCCAGCAGCTCGGGACAGAAAGCCTACGAGCAGTACTTC
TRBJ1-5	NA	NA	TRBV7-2	CASSFGVSNQPQHF	TGTGCCAGCAGCTTCGGAGTGAGCAATCAGCCCCAGCATTTT
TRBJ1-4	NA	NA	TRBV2	CASSEGGAWNEKLFF	TGTGCCAGCAGTGAAGGTGGGGCGTGGAATGAAAAACTGTTTTTT
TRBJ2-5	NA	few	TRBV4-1	CASSQSIGLASETQYF	TGCGCCAGCAGCCAATCTATTGGGTTAGCCTCCGAGACCCAGTACTTC
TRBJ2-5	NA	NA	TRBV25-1	CASSQTGEWETQYF	TGTGCCAGCAGTCAAACGGGGGAGTGGGAGACCCAGTACTTC
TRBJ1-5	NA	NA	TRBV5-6	CASSGGILQPQHF	TGTGCCAGCAGCGGAGGGATTCTCCAGCCCCAGCATTTT
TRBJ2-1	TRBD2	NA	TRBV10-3	CAISESASGSDEQFF	TGTGCCATCAGTGAGTCGGCTAGCGGGAGCGATGAGCAGTTCTTC
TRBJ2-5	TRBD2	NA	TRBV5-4	CASSLSGRNQETQYF	TGTGCCAGCAGCCTTAGCGGGAGAAACCAAGAGACCCAGTACTTC
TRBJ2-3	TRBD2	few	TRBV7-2	CASSPTGGRTQYF	TGTGCCAGCAGCCCCACCGGGGGGAGAACGCAGTATTTT
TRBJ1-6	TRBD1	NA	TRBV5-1	CASSLVGQGATSPLHF	TGCGCCAGCAGCTTGGTGGGACAGGGGGCGACCTCACCCCTCCACTTT
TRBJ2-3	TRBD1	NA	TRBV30	CAWRAGQGFGDTQYF	TGTGCCTGGAGAGCAGGACAGGGGTTTGGAGATACGCAGTATTTT
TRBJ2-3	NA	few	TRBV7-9	CASSLRGIPDTQYF	TGTGCCAGCAGCTTAAGGGGGATCCCAGATACGCAGTATTTT
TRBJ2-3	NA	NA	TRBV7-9	CASSLVPDTQYF	TGTGCCAGCAGCTTAGTTCCGGATACGCAGTATTTT
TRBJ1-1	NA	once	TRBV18	CASSPGTGENTEAFF	TGTGCCAGCTCACCAGGGACGGGGGAAAACACTGAAGCTTTCTTT
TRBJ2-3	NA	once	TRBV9	CASSVGDFYTDTQYF	TGTGCCAGCAGCGTAGGGGATTTTTACACAGATACGCAGTATTTT
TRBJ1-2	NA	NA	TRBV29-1	CSVVAGKNYGYTF	TGCAGCGTGGTTGCAGGGAAGAACTATGGCTACACCTTC
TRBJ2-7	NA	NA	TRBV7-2	CASSGGTPYEQYF	TGTGCCAGCAGCGGGGGGACTCCCTACGAGCAGTACTTC
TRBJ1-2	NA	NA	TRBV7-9	CASSSLTIDTNYGYTF	TGTGCCAGCAGCTCCCTCACTATAGACACCAACTATGGCTACACCTTC
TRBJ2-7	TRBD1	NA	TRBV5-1	CASSWDSNYEQYF	TGCGCCAGCAGCTGGGACAGCAACTACGAGCAGTACTTC
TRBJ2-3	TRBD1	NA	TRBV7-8	CASSLALTGEVPTDTQYF	TGTGCCAGCAGCTTAGCGCTAACAGGGGAAGTCCCCACAGATACGCAGTATTTT
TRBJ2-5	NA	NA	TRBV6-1	CASSEGVIEGGETQYF	TGTGCCAGCAGTGAAGGTGTCATTGAGGGAGGAGAGACCCAGTACTTC
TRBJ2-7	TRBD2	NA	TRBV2	CASSRTSGSYEQYF	TGTGCCAGCAGTCGGACTAGCGGGTCCTACGAGCAGTACTTC
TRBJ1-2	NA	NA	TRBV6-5	CASSYSPRANDGYTF	TGTGCCAGCAGTTACTCGCCCAGGGCCAACGATGGCTACACCTTC
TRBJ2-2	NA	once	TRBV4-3	CASSQGIGTVNTGELFF	TGCGCCAGCAGCCAAGGGATCGGGACGGTGAACACCGGGGAGCTGTTTTTT
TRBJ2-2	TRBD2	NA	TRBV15	CATSTSGGRPGELFF	TGTGCCACGTCGACTAGCGGGGGACGGCCCGGGGAGCTGTTTTTT
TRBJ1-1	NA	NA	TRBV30	CAWGEVLRPEAFF	TGTGCCTGGGGTGAGGTCCTGAGGCCTGAAGCTTTCTTT
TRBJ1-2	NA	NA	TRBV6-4	CASSEDGLGLYGYTF	TGTGCCAGCAGTGAGGATGGTCTGGGATTATATGGCTACACCTTC
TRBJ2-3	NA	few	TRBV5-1	CASSLAETYTDTQYF	TGCGCCAGCAGCTTGGCCGAGACCTACACAGATACGCAGTATTTT
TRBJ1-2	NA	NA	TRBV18	CASFQEGIFYGYTF	TGTGCCAGCTTCCAAGAGGGGATCTTCTATGGCTACACCTTC
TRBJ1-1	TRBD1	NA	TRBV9	CASSVAGTGETEAFF	TGTGCCAGCAGCGTAGCCGGGACAGGAGAGACTGAAGCTTTCTTT
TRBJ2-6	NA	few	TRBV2	CASSEGTGANVLTF	TGTGCCAGCAGTGAAGGCACAGGGGCCAACGTCCTGACTTTC
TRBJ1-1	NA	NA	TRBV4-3	CASSQDRGPPTTTEAFF	TGCGCCAGCAGCCAAGATAGGGGACCGCCGACCACGACTGAAGCTTTCTTT
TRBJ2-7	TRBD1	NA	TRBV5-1	CASSQGAVYEQYF	TGCGCCAGCAGTCAGGGGGCGGTCTACGAGCAGTACTTC
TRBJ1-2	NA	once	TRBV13	CASSPTDNYGYTF	TGTGCCAGCAGCCCAACAGATAACTATGGCTACACCTTC
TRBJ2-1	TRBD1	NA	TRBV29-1	CSVERTGWPSDEQFF	TGCAGCGTTGAACGGACAGGGTGGCCTAGCGATGAGCAGTTCTTC
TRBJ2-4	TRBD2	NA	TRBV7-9	CASSSREGMAKNIQYF	TGTGCCAGCAGTTCGCGGGAGGGGATGGCCAAAAACATTCAGTACTTC
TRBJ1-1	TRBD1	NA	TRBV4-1	CASSHGQGANTEAFF	TGCGCCAGCAGCCATGGACAGGGGGCAAACACTGAAGCTTTCTTT
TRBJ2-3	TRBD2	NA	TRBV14	CASSQDRDYNTDTQYF	TGTGCCAGCAGCCAAGATCGGGACTATAACACAGATACGCAGTATTTT